The entry below describes one TCR beta chain. These data come from a study of blood T cell repertoires in COVID-19. In the study overall: There were acute and convalescent COVID-19 samples, and they came from the United States, Italy and Spain.

Here immunoSEQ multiplex PCR was the method, and the copy in TCRdb shows in-frame clones only, minus some. The data hold 200,000 to 250,000 clones, with 80% to 90% observed a single time. V lost 4 bases and J lost 0, with 12 bases in between. Per germline, CDR1 LGHNA and CDR2 YNFKEQ. CDR3 length equals 15 residues. The receptor's source is a woman between 35 and 50 years old who had recovered from COVID-19. Specimen: peripheral blood. The rearrangement links TRBV4-2 to TRBJ1-1; D unclear. In nucleotides, the CDR3 is TGTGCCAGCAGCCCTCCGGGAGCCTTGAACACTGAAGCTTTCTTT. Its translation: CASSPPGALNTEAFF.